The rows below give T cell receptor beta chains drawn from one sample of a study of cytomegalovirus exposure and HLA in healthy donors. Sequencing used immunoSEQ multiplex PCR; TCRdb keeps in-frame clones, though not all of them. The sample comprises around 220,000 clones, about 74% of which are singletons, and roughly 15% rests with the top ten. The sequencing sample was made of PBMCs. The receptors stem from a man aged 35-49 years in good health and CMV-seronegative. Each CDR3 is given with its conserved first and last residue. A D gene is named only where the DNA matches it firmly. Where a row states a size, it is once, few, many or the class of an expanded clone; other rows omit it.

d_gene	j_gene	len	v_gene	abundance	CDR3nt	CDR3aa
TRBD2	TRBJ2-5	15	TRBV18	NA	TGTGCCAGCTCCAACGGGGGGGGACCGCAAGAGACCCAGTACTTC	CASSNGGGPQETQYF
NA	TRBJ1-1	15	TRBV7-6	NA	TGTGCCAGCAGCTCGAACCAGGGATTCGGCACTGAAGCTTTCTTT	CASSSNQGFGTEAFF
NA	TRBJ2-1	14	TRBV12-5	NA	TGTGCTAGTTTGGCCGAGGTCCTAAACAATGAGCAGTTCTTC	CASLAEVLNNEQFF
TRBD2	TRBJ2-1	16	TRBV9	NA	TGTGCCAGCAGCACCGCGGGGGGGTTCTCCTACAATGAGCAGTTCTTC	CASSTAGGFSYNEQFF
NA	TRBJ2-7	15	TRBV5-1	NA	TGCGCCAGCAGCACCTGGACTGGTTCCTACTACGAGCAGTACTTC	CASSTWTGSYYEQYF
NA	TRBJ2-1	15	TRBV11-2	NA	TGTGCCAGCAGCAAAGGGGCGGGTCCGGGGGATGAGCAGTTCTTC	CASSKGAGPGDEQFF
TRBD1	TRBJ2-1	14	TRBV6-1	once	TGTGCCAGCAGAGACCCGACAGGGTACAATGAGCAGTTCTTC	CASRDPTGYNEQFF
TRBD2	TRBJ2-5	15	TRBV11-2	few	TGTGCCAGCAGCTTATCTAGCGGGGGGCAAGAGACCCAGTACTTC	CASSLSSGGQETQYF
NA	TRBJ1-5	13	TRBV11-2	NA	TGTGCCAGCAGCAGCGGACGAAATCAGCCCCAGCATTTT	CASSSGRNQPQHF
NA	TRBJ1-4	15	TRBV19	few	TGTGCCAGTAGTATAGAGGCGGCGGAGGGAGAAAAACTGTTTTTT	CASSIEAAEGEKLFF
NA	TRBJ2-2	12	TRBV7-3	NA	TGTGCCACCGCACAGTCCCACGGGGAGCTGTTTTTT	CATAQSHGELFF
NA	TRBJ1-2	12	TRBV7-3	few	TGTGCCAGCAGTTCAGGGAACTATGGCTACACCTTC	CASSSGNYGYTF
TRBD1	TRBJ1-5	17	TRBV18	few	TGTGCCAGCTCACCTACGGACAGGGGAGGTTTAAATCAGCCCCAGCATTTT	CASSPTDRGGLNQPQHF
NA	TRBJ1-4	16	TRBV27	NA	TGTGCCAGCAGTTTATCGATTGGAGACCCTAATGAAAAACTGTTTTTT	CASSLSIGDPNEKLFF
TRBD1	TRBJ1-5	16	TRBV4-2	NA	TGTGCCAGCAGCCAAGAGATACAGGGGGCGTATCAGCCCCAGCATTTT	CASSQEIQGAYQPQHF
TRBD1	TRBJ2-7	15	TRBV15	NA	TGTGCCACCAGCTTAGGACAGGGTGCCTCCTACGAGCAGTACTTC	CATSLGQGASYEQYF
NA	TRBJ1-1	14	TRBV27	NA	TGTGCCAGCAGGTTGGGGACACTCAACACTGAAGCTTTCTTT	CASRLGTLNTEAFF
NA	TRBJ2-3	12	TRBV18	NA	TGTGCCAGCTCACCAACGGCAGATACGCAGTATTTT	CASSPTADTQYF
TRBD1	TRBJ2-7	12	TRBV5-6	few	TGTGCCAGCAGCCTAGGGGGCGTGGAGCAGTACTTC	CASSLGGVEQYF
TRBD1	TRBJ1-5	16	TRBV7-2	NA	TGTGCCAGCAGCCCGCGGACAGGGGCTACTAATCAGCCCCAGCATTTT	CASSPRTGATNQPQHF
TRBD1	TRBJ1-1	15	TRBV7-2	NA	TGTGCCAGCAGCCCGCAGGGGGCTCGGAACACTGAAGCTTTCTTT	CASSPQGARNTEAFF
TRBD2	TRBJ2-3	15	TRBV11-3	NA	TGTGCCAGCAGCTTAGACGGGGGGAGCACAGATACGCAGTATTTT	CASSLDGGSTDTQYF
TRBD1	TRBJ1-1	17	TRBV12-5	NA	TGTGCTAGTGGTTTTGAACCAGTAATCTCACAGGGGACTGAAGCTTTCTTT	CASGFEPVISQGTEAFF
TRBD1	TRBJ1-3	16	TRBV7-2	NA	TGTGCCAGCAGCACCGGACAGGGGGTCTCTGGAAACACCATATATTTT	CASSTGQGVSGNTIYF
NA	TRBJ2-1	14	TRBV13	NA	TGTGCCAGCAGCTTATGGCAGAACTACAATGAGCAGTTCTTC	CASSLWQNYNEQFF
NA	TRBJ2-2	11	TRBV2	once	TGTGCCAGCAGTCTCACCGGGGAGCTGTTTTTT	CASSLTGELFF
TRBD1	TRBJ1-1	15	TRBV28	NA	TGTGCCAGCAGCAGATGGGACAGTGCGAACACTGAAGCTTTCTTT	CASSRWDSANTEAFF
NA	TRBJ1-2	14	TRBV6-6	NA	TGTGCCAGCAGTTACACAGGGCCCAACTATGGCTACACCTTC	CASSYTGPNYGYTF
NA	TRBJ2-7	16	TRBV27	NA	TGTGCCAGCAGTTCCCCGCACGATAGCGGACACTACGAGCAGTACTTC	CASSSPHDSGHYEQYF
NA	TRBJ2-2	15	TRBV2	NA	TGTGGCGCCAGGGGGGTCTCGAGAAGCGCCGGGGAGCTGTTTTTT	CGARGVSRSAGELFF
NA	TRBJ2-7	12	TRBV9	NA	TGTGCCAGCAGCGCCCATCCAGGCGAGCAGTACTTC	CASSAHPGEQYF
TRBD1	TRBJ1-1	13	TRBV6-1	NA	TGTGCCAGCAGCTCGGGACAGGGCACTGAAGCTTTCTTT	CASSSGQGTEAFF
NA	TRBJ1-2	13	TRBV6-5	NA	TGTGCCAGCAGCCCAATACTCGGGTATGGCTACACCTTC	CASSPILGYGYTF
TRBD1	TRBJ2-7	14	TRBV6-5	once	TGTGCCAGCAGTGGCCGGGACAGCTTCTACGAGCAGTACTTC	CASSGRDSFYEQYF
NA	TRBJ1-3	16	TRBV27	NA	TGTGCCAGCAGTTTATCAGCCGGGGACTCTGGAAACACCATATATTTT	CASSLSAGDSGNTIYF
TRBD1	TRBJ2-2	15	TRBV5-1	NA	TGCGCCAGCAAGACACTAACAGGGGACACCGGGGAGCTGTTTTTT	CASKTLTGDTGELFF
NA	TRBJ1-1	13	TRBV18	NA	TGTGCCAGCTCAAATACAGGGTTCACTGAAGCTTTCTTT	CASSNTGFTEAFF